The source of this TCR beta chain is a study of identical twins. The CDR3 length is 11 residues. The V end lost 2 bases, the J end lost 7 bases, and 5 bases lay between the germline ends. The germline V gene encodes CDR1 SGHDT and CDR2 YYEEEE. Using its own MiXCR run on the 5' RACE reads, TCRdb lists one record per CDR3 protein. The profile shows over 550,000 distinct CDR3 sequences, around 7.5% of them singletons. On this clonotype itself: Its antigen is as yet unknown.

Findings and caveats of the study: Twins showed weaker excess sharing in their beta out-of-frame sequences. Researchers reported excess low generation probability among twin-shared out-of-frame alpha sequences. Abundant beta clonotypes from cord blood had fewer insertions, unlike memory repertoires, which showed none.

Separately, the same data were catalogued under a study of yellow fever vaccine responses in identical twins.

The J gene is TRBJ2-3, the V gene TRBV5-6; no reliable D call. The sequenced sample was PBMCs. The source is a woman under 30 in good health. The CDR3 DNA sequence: TGTGCCAGCAGCTTCTGGTATACGCAGTATTTT. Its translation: CASSFWYTQYF. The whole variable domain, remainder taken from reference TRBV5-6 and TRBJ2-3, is DAGVTQSPTHLIKTRGQQVTLRCSPKSGHDTVSWYQQALGQGPQFIFQYYEEEERQRGNFPDRFSGHQFPNYSSELNVNALLLGDSALYLCASSFWYTQYFGPGTRLTVL.